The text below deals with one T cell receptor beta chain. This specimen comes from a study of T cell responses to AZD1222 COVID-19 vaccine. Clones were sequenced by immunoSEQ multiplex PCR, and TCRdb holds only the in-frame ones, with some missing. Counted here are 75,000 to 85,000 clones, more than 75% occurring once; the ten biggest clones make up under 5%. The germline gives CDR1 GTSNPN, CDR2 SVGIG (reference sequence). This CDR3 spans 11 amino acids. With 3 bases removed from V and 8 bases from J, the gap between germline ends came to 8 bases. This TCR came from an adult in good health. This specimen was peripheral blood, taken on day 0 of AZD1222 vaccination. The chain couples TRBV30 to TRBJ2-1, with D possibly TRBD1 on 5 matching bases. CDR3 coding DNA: TGTGCCTGGAGGCTAGGGGATGAGCAGTTCTTC. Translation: CAWRLGDEQFF.